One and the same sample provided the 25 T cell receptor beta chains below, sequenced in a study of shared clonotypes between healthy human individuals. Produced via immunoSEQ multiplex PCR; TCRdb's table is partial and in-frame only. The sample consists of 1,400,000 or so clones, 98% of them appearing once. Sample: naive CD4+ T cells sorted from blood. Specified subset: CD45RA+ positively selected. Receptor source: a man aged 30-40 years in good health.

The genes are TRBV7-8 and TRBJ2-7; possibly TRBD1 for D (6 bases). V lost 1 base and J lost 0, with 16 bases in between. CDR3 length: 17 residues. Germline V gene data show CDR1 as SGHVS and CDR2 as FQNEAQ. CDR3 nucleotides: TGTGCCAGCAGCTTAGTCTGGGACACTTCATCCTCCTACGAGCAGTACTTC. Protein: CASSLVWDTSSSYEQYF.

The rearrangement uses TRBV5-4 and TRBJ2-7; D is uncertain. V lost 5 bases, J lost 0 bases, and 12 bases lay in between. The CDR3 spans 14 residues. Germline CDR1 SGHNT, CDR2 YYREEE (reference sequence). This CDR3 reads CASRVERSSYEQYF. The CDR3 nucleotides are TGTGCCAGCAGGGTGGAGCGAAGCTCCTACGAGCAGTACTTC.

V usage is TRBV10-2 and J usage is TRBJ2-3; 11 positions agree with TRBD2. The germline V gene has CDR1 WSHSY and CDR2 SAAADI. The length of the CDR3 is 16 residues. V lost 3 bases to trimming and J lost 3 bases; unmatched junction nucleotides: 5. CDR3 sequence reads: CASSDLPSGRTDTQYF. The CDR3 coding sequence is TGCGCCAGCAGTGATCTCCCTAGCGGGAGGACAGATACGCAGTATTTT.

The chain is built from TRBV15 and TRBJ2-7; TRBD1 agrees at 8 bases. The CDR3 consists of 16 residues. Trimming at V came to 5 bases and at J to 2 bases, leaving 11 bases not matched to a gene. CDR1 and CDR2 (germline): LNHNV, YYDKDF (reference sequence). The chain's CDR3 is CATSGYGTGPTYEQYF. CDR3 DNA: TGTGCCACCAGCGGCTACGGGACAGGTCCAACCTACGAGCAGTACTTC.

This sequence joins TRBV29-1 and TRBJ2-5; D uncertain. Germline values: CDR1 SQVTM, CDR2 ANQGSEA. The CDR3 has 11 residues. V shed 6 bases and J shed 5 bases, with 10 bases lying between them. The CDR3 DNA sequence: TGCAGCGTGACATATGGGGAGACCCAGTACTTC. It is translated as CSVTYGETQYF.

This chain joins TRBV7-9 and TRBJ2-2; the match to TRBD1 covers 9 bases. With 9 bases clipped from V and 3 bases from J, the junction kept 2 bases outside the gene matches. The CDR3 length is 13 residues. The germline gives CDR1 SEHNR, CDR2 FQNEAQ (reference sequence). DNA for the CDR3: TGTGCCAGTACAGGGGGCGACACCGGGGAGCTGTTTTTT. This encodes CASTGGDTGELFF.

Here the CDR3 DNA reads TGTGCCAGTGAGGGGGCAGGGGGCTCCTACGAGCAGTACTTC. Encoded protein: CASEGAGGSYEQYF. The J gene is TRBJ2-7, the V gene TRBV28; 7 nucleotides agree with TRBD1. Germline loops: CDR1 MDHEN, CDR2 SYDVKM. This CDR3 has 14 residues. The ends lost 9 bases at V and 0 bases at J; junction bases unmatched: 8.

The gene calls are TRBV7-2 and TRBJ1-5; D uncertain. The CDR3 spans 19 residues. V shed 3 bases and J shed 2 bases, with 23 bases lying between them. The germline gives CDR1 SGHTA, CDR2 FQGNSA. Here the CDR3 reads CASSLQSPVAGGGNQPQHF. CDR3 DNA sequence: TGTGCCAGCAGCTTGCAGTCACCAGTAGCCGGCGGGGGCAATCAGCCCCAGCATTTT.

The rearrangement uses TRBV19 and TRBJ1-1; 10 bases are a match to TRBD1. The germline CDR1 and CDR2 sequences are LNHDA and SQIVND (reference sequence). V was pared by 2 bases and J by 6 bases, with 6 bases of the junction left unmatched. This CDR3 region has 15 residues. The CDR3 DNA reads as TGTGCCAGTAGTATAAGCCGGGACAGGGGCGCTGAAGCTTTCTTT. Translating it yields CASSISRDRGAEAFF.

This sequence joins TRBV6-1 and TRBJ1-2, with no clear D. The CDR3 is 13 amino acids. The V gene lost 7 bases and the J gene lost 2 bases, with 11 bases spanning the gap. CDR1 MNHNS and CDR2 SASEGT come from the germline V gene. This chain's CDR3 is CASNPDGNYGYTF. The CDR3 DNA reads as TGTGCCAGCAACCCGGACGGAAACTATGGCTACACCTTC.

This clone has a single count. CDR3 nucleotide sequence: TGTGCCAGCAGCTTAGCCGGGGCCCGGGCCTACGAGCAGTACTTC. Translation: CASSLAGARAYEQYF. The gene calls are TRBV11-2 and TRBJ2-7; D is possibly TRBD1 or TRBD2 (5 bases each). Germline CDR1 reads SGHAT; CDR2 reads FQNNGV. V was cut by 1 base and J by 2 bases, with 12 bases left in between. This CDR3 region has 15 residues.

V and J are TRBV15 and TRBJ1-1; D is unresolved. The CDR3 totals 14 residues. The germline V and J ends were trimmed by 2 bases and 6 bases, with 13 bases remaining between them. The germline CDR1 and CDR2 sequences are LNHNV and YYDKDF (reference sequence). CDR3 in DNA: TGTGCCACCAGCAGACGCCGAGACCTTTCTGAAGCTTTCTTT. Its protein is CATSRRRDLSEAFF.

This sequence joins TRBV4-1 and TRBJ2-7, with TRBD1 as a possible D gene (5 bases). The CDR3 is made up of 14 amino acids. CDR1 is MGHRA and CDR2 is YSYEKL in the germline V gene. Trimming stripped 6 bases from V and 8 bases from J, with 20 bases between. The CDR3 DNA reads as TGCGCCAGCAGGGCTTTCTTTCAGGACAACAAGCAGTACTTC. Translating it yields CASRAFFQDNKQYF.

CDR3 DNA: TGTGCCAGCAGTGGGGGACTAGCATTCAATGAGCAGTTCTTC. It yields the protein CASSGGLAFNEQFF. The V and J genes are TRBV2 and TRBJ2-1; 9 positions agree with TRBD2. CDR1 SNHLY and CDR2 FYNNEI come from the germline V gene. The CDR3 spans 14 residues. V shed 4 bases, J shed 6 bases, and the junction held 4 bases outside the gene matches.

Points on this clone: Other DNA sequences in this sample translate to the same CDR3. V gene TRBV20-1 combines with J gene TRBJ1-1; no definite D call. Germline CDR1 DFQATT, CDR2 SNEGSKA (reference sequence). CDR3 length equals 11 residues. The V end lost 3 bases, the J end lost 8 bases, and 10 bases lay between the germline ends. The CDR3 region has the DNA TGCAGTGCTAGTCGATCCAGCGAAGCTTTCTTT. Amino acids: CSASRSSEAFF.

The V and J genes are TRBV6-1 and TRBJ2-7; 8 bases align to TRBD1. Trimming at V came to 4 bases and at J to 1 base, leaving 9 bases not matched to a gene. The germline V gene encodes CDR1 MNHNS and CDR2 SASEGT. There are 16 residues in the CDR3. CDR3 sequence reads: CASSATRDRRSYEQYF. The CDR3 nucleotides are TGTGCCAGCAGTGCCACGCGGGACAGGCGTTCCTACGAGCAGTACTTC.

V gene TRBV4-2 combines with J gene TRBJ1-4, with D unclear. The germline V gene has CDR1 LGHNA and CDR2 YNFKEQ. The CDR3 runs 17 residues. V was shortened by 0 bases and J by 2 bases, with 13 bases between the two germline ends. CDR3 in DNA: TGTGCCAGCAGCCAAGAGGGGTTGGCTGGCACTAATGAAAAACTGTTTTTT. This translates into CASSQEGLAGTNEKLFF.

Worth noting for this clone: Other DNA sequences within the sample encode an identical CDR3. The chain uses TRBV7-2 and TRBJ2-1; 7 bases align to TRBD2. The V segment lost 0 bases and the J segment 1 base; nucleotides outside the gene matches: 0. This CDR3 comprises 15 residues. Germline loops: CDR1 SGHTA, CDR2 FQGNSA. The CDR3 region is CASSLAAGSYNEQFF. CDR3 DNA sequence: TGTGCCAGCAGCTTAGCAGCGGGATCCTACAATGAGCAGTTCTTC. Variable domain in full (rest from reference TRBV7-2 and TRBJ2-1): GAGVSQSPSNKVTEKGKDVELRCDPISGHTALYWYRQSLGQGLEFLIYFQGNSAPDKSGLPSDRFSAERTGGSVSTLTIQRTQQEDSAVYLCASSLAAGSYNEQFFGPGTRLTVL.

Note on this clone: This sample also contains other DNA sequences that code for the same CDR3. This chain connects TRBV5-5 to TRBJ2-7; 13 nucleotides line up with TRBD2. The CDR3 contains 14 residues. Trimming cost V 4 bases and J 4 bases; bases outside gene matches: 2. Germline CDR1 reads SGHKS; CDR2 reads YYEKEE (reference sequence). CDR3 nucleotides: TGTGCCAGCAGCCCGGGACTAGCGGGGTACGAGCAGTACTTC. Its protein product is CASSPGLAGYEQYF.

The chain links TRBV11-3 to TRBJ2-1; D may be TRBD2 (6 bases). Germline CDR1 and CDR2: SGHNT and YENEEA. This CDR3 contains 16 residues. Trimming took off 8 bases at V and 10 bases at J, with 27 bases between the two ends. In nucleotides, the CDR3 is TGTGCCAGCCCCCGGGGGAGTAATTTTGGAACGGGGGAGCAGTTCTTC. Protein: CASPRGSNFGTGEQFF.

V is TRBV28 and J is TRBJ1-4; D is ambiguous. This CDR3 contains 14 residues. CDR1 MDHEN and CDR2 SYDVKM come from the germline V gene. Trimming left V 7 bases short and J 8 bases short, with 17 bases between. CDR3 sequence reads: CASTFPGLEEKLFF. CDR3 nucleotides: TGTGCCAGCACCTTTCCGGGTTTAGAGGAAAAACTGTTTTTT. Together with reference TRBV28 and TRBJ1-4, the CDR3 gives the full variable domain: DVKVTQSSRYLVKRTGEKVFLECVQDMDHENMFWYRQDPGLGLRLIYFSYDVKMKEKGDIPEGYSVSREKKERFSLILESASTNQTSMYLCASTFPGLEEKLFFGSGTQLSVL.

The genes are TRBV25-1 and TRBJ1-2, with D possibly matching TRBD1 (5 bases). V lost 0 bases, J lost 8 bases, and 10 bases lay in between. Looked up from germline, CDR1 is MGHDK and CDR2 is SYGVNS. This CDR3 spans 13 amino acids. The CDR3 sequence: CASSEYGGMGYTF. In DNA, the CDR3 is TGTGCCAGCAGTGAATACGGGGGAATGGGCTACACCTTC.

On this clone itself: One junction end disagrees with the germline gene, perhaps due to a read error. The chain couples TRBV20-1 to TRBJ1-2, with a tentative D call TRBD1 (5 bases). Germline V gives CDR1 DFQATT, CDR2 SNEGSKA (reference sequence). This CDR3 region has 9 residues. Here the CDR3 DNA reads TGCAGTGCTAGAGACACAGGAAACTTC. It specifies CSARDTGNF.

Here the CDR3 DNA reads TGTGCCAGCAGCTTGAACAGCCTACTAGCCAAAAACATTCAGTACTTC. It encodes CASSLNSLLAKNIQYF. This chain connects TRBV7-9 to TRBJ2-4; no reliable D call. The V end lost 3 bases, the J end lost 0 bases, and 12 bases lay between the germline ends. Germline V gives CDR1 SEHNR, CDR2 FQNEAQ (reference sequence). The CDR3 sequence is 16 residues long.

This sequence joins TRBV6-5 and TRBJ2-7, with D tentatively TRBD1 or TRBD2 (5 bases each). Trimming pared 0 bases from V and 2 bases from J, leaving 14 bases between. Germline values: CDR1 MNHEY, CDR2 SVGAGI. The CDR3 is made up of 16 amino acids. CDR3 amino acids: CASSYSRGTATYEQYF. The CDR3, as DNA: TGTGCCAGCAGTTACTCGAGAGGGACGGCGACCTACGAGCAGTACTTC.